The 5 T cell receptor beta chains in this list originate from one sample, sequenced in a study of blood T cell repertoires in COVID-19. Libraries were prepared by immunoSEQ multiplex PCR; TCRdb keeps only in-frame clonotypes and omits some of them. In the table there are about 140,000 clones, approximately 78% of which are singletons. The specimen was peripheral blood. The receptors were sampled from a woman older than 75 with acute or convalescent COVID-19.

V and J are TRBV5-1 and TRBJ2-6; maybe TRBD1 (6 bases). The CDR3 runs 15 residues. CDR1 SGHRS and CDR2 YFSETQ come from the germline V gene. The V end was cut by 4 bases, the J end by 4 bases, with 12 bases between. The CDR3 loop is CASSLQGSGANVLTF. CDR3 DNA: TGCGCCAGCAGCCTACAGGGTTCCGGGGCCAACGTCCTGACTTTC.

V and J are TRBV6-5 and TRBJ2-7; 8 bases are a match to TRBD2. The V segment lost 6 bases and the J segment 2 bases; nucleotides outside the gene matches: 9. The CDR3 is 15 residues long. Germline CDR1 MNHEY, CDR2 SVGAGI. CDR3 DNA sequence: TGTGCCAGCAGCGCCCAGACTAGCGCCGCCTACGAGCAGTACTTC. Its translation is CASSAQTSAAYEQYF.

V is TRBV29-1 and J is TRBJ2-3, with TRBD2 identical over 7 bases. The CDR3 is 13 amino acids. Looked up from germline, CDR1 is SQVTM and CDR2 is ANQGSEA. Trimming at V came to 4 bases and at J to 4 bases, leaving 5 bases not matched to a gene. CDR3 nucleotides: TGCAGCGTTGGGACTAGGGTCTCAGATACGCAGTATTTT. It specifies CSVGTRVSDTQYF.

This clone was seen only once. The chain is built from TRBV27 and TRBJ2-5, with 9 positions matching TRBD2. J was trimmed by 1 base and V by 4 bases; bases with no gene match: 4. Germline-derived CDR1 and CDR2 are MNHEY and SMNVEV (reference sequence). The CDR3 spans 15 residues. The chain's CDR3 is CASSSLAGLQETQYF. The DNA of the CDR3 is TGTGCCAGCAGTTCCCTAGCGGGGCTCCAAGAGACCCAGTACTTC.

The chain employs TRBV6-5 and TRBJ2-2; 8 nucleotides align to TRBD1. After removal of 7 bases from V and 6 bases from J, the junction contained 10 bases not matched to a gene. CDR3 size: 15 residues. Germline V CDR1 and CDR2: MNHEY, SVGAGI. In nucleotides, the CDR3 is TGTGCCAGCAAGACACGGCAGGGGGCGGCCGGGGAGCTGTTTTTT. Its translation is CASKTRQGAAGELFF.